Presented here are 22 T cell receptor beta chains from one specimen sequenced in a study of T cell responses to AZD1222 COVID-19 vaccine. Here immunoSEQ multiplex PCR was the method, and the copy in TCRdb shows in-frame clones only, minus some. The sample lists 130,000 to 150,000 clones, approximately 88% seen once, with more than 13% in the top ten. Sequencing used peripheral blood, obtained on day 0 of AZD1222 vaccination. These receptor sequences come from an adult in good health.

This chain connects TRBV30 to TRBJ1-1, with TRBD1 matching 8 bases. This CDR3 region has 13 residues. With 5 bases clipped from V and 10 bases from J, the junction kept 12 bases outside the gene matches. Germline CDR1 GTSNPN, CDR2 SVGIG (reference sequence). CDR3 nucleotides: TGTGCCTGGGGGGTTCAGGGGGCGCGGAGAGCTTTCTTT. Translation gives CAWGVQGARRAFF.

This chain joins TRBV6-1 and TRBJ2-2, with D unresolved. The CDR3 spans 15 residues. Trimming took off 0 bases at V and 5 bases at J, with 10 bases between the two ends. The germline V gene encodes CDR1 MNHNS and CDR2 SASEGT. In DNA, the CDR3 is TGTGCCAGCAGTGAAGCCCGCGGAAGTACCGGGGAGCTGTTTTTT. This codes for CASSEARGSTGELFF.

The V and J genes are TRBV7-3 and TRBJ2-2; TRBD2 matches 12 bases. Germline CDR1 reads SGHTA; CDR2 reads FQGTGA. The CDR3 is 17 residues long. The trim removed 5 bases at V and 2 bases at J, leaving 6 bases unmatched. CDR3 sequence reads: CASSPTSGGQNTGELFF. As DNA, the CDR3 is TGTGCCAGCAGCCCAACTAGCGGGGGGCAAAACACCGGGGAGCTGTTTTTT.

The chain combines TRBV18 with TRBJ1-2; 12 positions agree with TRBD1. This CDR3 has 16 residues. The junction had 5 bases not matched to a gene; V was cut back by 6 bases and J by 0 bases. CDR1 KGHSH and CDR2 LQKENI come from the germline V gene. As DNA, the CDR3 is TGTGCCAGCTCGCGGGACAGGGGGCCGACTAACTATGGCTACACCTTC. Its translation: CASSRDRGPTNYGYTF.

For this clone: The germline gene is not matched at one end of the junction; a read error may be the cause. The V gene is TRBV9, the J gene TRBJ1-1, with 8 bases identical to TRBD1. CDR1 is SGDLS and CDR2 is YYNGEE in the germline V gene. The CDR3 is 14 amino acids. The CDR3 is CASSAYEGTGNGRF. DNA of the CDR3: TGTGCCAGCAGCGCCTACGAGGGGACAGGCAATGGGAGATTT. The full variable domain, in which reference TRBV9 and TRBJ1-1 provide the parts outside the CDR3, is DSGVTQTPKHLITATGQRVTLRCSPRSGDLSVYWYQQSLDQGLQFLIQYYNGEERAKGNILERFSAQQFPDLHSELNLSSLELGDSALYFCASSAYEGTGNGRFGQGTRLTVV.

The rearrangement links TRBV15 to TRBJ1-2, with 8 bases that match TRBD1. The germline V gene encodes CDR1 LNHNV and CDR2 YYDKDF (reference sequence). The CDR3 has 16 residues. Trimming cost V 3 bases and J 1 base; bases outside gene matches: 7. CDR3 nucleotide sequence: TGTGCCACCAGCAGCGCAACAGGGGGTAGTAACTATGGCTACACCTTC. It is translated as CATSSATGGSNYGYTF.

This chain uses TRBV18 with TRBJ2-7; possibly TRBD2 for D (5 bases). This CDR3 region has 12 residues. Germline V gene lookup returns CDR1 KGHSH and CDR2 LQKENI. V was clipped by 2 bases and J by 7 bases, with 9 bases between them. DNA of the CDR3: TGTGCCAGCTCACCAGGGCCGGGGGAGCAGTACTTC. It specifies CASSPGPGEQYF. Full variable domain (missing parts from reference TRBV18 and TRBJ2-7): NAGVMQNPRHLVRRRGQEARLRCSPMKGHSHVYWYRQLPEEGLKFMVYLQKENIIDESGMPKERFSAEFPKEGPSILRIQQVVRGDSAAYFCASSPGPGEQYFGPGTRLTVT.

Comments on this clone: The same CDR3 arises from other DNA sequences in this sample as well. V gene TRBV7-2 combines with J gene TRBJ1-3; D gene uncertain. V lost 1 base and J 0 bases, leaving 4 bases between the germline ends. Germline assignment: CDR1 SGHTA and CDR2 FQGNSA. The CDR3 covers 14 residues. The CDR3 reads CASSLVSSGNTIYF. The DNA of the CDR3 is TGTGCCAGCAGCTTAGTTAGCTCTGGAAACACCATATATTTT.

The rearrangement joins TRBV3-1 (or the pseudogene TRBV3-2) to TRBJ2-7, with 12 nucleotides matching TRBD2. Germline-derived CDR1 and CDR2 are LGHDT and YNNKEL (reference sequence). The CDR3 extends over 19 amino acids. V trimming: 4 bases; J trimming: 4 bases; junction bases outside the gene matches: 17. The CDR3 here is CASSPMTSGGTSGPYEQYF. As DNA, the CDR3 is TGTGCCAGCAGCCCGATGACTAGCGGGGGAACCTCGGGTCCATACGAGCAGTACTTC.

The rearrangement joins TRBV4-2 to TRBJ2-7; TRBD1 matches at 8 bases. The CDR3 covers 15 residues. V lost 2 bases and J lost 2; bases outside the gene matches: 5. From germline, CDR1 is LGHNA and CDR2 YNFKEQ. The CDR3 DNA sequence: TGTGCCAGCAGCCAACCCACAGGGGGTCCCTACGAGCAGTACTTC. Translating gives CASSQPTGGPYEQYF.

The chain has TRBV6-2 or TRBV6-3 and TRBJ1-1; D is undetermined. V was trimmed by 2 bases and J by 8 bases, leaving 6 bases between them. This CDR3 is 11 amino acids long. Germline V gives CDR1 MNHEY, CDR2 SVGEGT. The CDR3 loop is CASSYPAEAFF. In nucleotides, the CDR3 is TGTGCCAGCAGTTACCCGGCCGAAGCTTTCTTT.

This chain joins TRBV6-5 and TRBJ2-4; D possibly corresponds to TRBD2 (6 bases). Germline-derived CDR1 and CDR2 are MNHEY and SVGAGI. This CDR3 contains 13 residues. Trimming left V 7 bases short and J 9 bases short, with 16 bases between. The CDR3 DNA is TGTGCCAGCACCGAAGGGACTTTCGGCATTCAGTACTTC. It codes for CASTEGTFGIQYF.

This clone was detected only a few times. V gene TRBV7-6 combines with J gene TRBJ2-5, with D perhaps assigned TRBD1 or TRBD2 (5 bases each). The CDR3 has 13 residues. Germline assignment: CDR1 SGHVS and CDR2 FNYEAQ. Trimming cost V 5 bases and J 1 base, with 8 bases left between them. CDR3 residues: CASSRGRQETQYF. As DNA, the CDR3 is TGTGCCAGCAGCCGGGGCCGCCAAGAGACCCAGTACTTC.

The chain couples TRBV9 to TRBJ1-2; tentatively, D is TRBD1 (5 bases). Trimming removed 3 bases from V and 2 bases from J, with 8 bases in between. The CDR3 sequence is 13 residues long. Germline assignment: CDR1 SGDLS and CDR2 YYNGEE. CDR3 coding DNA: TGTGCCAGCAGCGCGACAGTCAACTATGGCTACACCTTC. Amino acid sequence: CASSATVNYGYTF.

The chain links TRBV28 to TRBJ1-2, with TRBD1 identical over 10 bases. CDR1 MDHEN and CDR2 SYDVKM come from the germline V gene. Losses at the gene ends were 2 bases for V and 5 bases for J; bases not matched to a gene: 8. The CDR3 contains 16 residues. For the CDR3, the DNA is TGTGCCAGCAGTTTAGGGGGACAGGGGTCGAAATATGGCTACACCTTC. This sequence encodes CASSLGGQGSKYGYTF.

This chain links TRBV24-1 with TRBJ1-2; D remains unclear. Trimming took 0 bases from V and 2 from J, leaving 6 bases between them. CDR1 is KGHDR, CDR2 SFDVKD, per germline. The CDR3 runs 14 residues. The CDR3 region has the DNA TGTGCCACCAGTGATTTGGCGCGGAACTATGGCTACACCTTC. Its protein product is CATSDLARNYGYTF.

This sequence joins TRBV5-1 and TRBJ1-4; D is ambiguous. The CDR3 runs 13 residues. Germline V gives CDR1 SGHRS, CDR2 YFSETQ. The V gene lost 2 bases and the J gene lost 10 bases, with 12 bases spanning the gap. CDR3 nucleotide sequence: TGCGCCAGCAGCTTCGACTCAGAGGGAAAACTGTTTTTT. As protein: CASSFDSEGKLFF.

The rearrangement joins TRBV2 to TRBJ1-5, with no clear D. Trimming removed 3 bases at V and 4 bases at J, with 7 bases between. CDR1 SNHLY and CDR2 FYNNEI come from the germline V gene. This CDR3 region has 13 residues. The CDR3 nucleotides are TGTGCCAGCAGTGATGCGCGGAATCAGCCCCAGCATTTT. It encodes CASSDARNQPQHF.

The rearrangement joins TRBV2 to TRBJ1-2; 8 nucleotides match TRBD1. This CDR3 comprises 12 residues. J lost 7 bases, V lost 5 bases, and 3 bases had no gene match. Per the germline V gene, CDR1 is SNHLY and CDR2 is FYNNEI. CDR3 sequence reads: CASSSDRGGYTF. The CDR3 region has the DNA TGTGCCAGCAGTTCCGACAGGGGTGGCTACACCTTC.

The chain recombines TRBV13 with TRBJ1-1; TRBD1 agrees at 7 bases. J gave up 1 base and V 5 bases, and 13 bases lay outside the gene matches. The CDR3 is 17 residues long. From germline, CDR1 is PRHDT and CDR2 FYEKMQ (reference sequence). The CDR3 region has the DNA TGTGCCAGCAGCCCCCGGGGATCGACAGGGCCGAACACTGAAGCTTTCTTT. Its translation: CASSPRGSTGPNTEAFF.

For the CDR3, the DNA is TGTGCCAGCAGCGTAGAAGGGGACTATAATTCACCCCTCCACTTT. Amino acids: CASSVEGDYNSPLHF. This chain connects TRBV9 to TRBJ1-6, with D maybe TRBD1 (5 bases). Per the germline V gene, CDR1 is SGDLS and CDR2 is YYNGEE. The CDR3 runs to 15 residues. The ends were cut back, 0 bases at V and 3 bases at J, with 7 bases in the middle.

The chain has TRBV2 and TRBJ1-1; D may be TRBD1 (6 bases). V was shortened by 11 bases and J by 5 bases, with 15 bases between the two germline ends. This CDR3 has 12 amino acids. CDR1 and CDR2 from the germline V gene are SNHLY and FYNNEI. CDR3 protein: CAALTGQTEAFF. CDR3 sequence (DNA): TGTGCCGCCCTTACAGGGCAGACTGAAGCTTTCTTT.